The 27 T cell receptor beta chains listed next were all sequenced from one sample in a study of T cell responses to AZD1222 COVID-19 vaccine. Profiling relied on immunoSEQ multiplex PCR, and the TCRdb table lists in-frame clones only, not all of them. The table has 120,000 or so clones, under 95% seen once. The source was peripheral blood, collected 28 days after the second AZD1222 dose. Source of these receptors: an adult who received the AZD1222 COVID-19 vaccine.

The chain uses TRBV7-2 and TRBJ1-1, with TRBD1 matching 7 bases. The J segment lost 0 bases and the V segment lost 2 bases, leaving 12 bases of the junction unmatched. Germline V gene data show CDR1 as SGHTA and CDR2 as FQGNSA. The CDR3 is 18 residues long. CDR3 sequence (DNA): TGTGCCAGCAGCTTAAGGGGGCGAAACCACGCACTGAACACTGAAGCTTTCTTT. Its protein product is CASSLRGRNHALNTEAFF.

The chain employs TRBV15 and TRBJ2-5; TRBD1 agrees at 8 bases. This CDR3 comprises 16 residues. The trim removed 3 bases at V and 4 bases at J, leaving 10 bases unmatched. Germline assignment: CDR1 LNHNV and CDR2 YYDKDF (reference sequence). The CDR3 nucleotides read TGTGCCACCAGCAGTCCTTTGACAGGGGTAGGAGAGACCCAGTACTTC. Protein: CATSSPLTGVGETQYF.

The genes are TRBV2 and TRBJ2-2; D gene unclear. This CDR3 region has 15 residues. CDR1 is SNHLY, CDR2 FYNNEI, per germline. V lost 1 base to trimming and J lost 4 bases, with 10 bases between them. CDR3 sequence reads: CASSEEGIGTGELFF. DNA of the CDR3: TGTGCCAGCAGTGAAGAGGGAATTGGCACCGGGGAGCTGTTTTTT.

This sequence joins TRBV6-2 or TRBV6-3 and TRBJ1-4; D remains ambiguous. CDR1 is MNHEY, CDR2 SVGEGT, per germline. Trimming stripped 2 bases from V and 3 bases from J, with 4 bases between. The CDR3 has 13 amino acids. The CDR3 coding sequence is TGTGCCAGCAGTTACCGAGCTAATGAAAAACTGTTTTTT. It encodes CASSYRANEKLFF.

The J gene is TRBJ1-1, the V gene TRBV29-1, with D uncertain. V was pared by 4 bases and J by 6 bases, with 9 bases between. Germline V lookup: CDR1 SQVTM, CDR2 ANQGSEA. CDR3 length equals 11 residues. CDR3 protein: CSVAGRAEAFF. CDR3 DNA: TGCAGCGTTGCCGGAAGGGCTGAAGCTTTCTTT.

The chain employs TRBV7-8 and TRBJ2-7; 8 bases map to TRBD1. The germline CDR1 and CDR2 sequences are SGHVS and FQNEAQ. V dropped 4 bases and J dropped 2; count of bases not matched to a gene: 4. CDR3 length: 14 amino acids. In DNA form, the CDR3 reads TGTGCCAGCAGCTCCCGGGACAGGACCTACGAGCAGTACTTC. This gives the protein CASSSRDRTYEQYF.

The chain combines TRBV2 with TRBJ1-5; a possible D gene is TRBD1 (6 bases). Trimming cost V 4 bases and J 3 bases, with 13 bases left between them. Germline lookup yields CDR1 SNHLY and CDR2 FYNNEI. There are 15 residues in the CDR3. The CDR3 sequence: CASSAVTGYNQPQHF. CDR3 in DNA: TGTGCCAGCAGTGCTGTGACAGGCTACAATCAGCCCCAGCATTTT.

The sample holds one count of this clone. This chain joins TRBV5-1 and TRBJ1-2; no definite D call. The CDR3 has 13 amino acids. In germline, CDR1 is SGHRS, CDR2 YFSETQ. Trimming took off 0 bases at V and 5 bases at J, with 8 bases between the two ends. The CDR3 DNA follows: TGCGCCAGCAGCTTGGCCGACGGTTATGGCTACACCTTC. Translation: CASSLADGYGYTF.

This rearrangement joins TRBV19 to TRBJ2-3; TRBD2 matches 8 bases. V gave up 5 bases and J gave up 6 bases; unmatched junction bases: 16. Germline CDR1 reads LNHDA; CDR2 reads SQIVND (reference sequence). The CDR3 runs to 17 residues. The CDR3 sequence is CASSFLPAGAGWDTQYF. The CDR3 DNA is TGTGCCAGTAGTTTCCTACCAGCGGGAGCGGGCTGGGATACGCAGTATTTT.

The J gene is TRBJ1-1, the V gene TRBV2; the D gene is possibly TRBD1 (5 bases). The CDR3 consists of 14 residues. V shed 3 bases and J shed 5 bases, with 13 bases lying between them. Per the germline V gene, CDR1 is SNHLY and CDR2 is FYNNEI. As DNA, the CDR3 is TGTGCCAGCAGTGAGGGCAGGGTATTTACTGAAGCTTTCTTT. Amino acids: CASSEGRVFTEAFF.

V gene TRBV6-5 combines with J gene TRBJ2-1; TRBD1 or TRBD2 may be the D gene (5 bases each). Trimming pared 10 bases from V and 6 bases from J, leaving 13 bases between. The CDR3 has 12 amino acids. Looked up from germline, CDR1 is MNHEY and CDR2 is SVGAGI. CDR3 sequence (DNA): TGTGCCACAAGAGGGGATGTCAATGAGCAGTTCTTC. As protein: CATRGDVNEQFF.

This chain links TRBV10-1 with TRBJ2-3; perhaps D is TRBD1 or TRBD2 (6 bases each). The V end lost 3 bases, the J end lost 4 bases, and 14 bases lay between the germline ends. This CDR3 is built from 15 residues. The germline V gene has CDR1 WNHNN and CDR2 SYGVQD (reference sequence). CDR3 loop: CASSDRGQVADTQYF. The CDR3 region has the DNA TGCGCCAGCAGTGACCGGGGGCAAGTAGCAGATACGCAGTATTTT.

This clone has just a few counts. The CDR3 bases are TGCGCCAGCAGCCAAGATGGGGGGGGGACTGAAGCTTTCTTT. It yields the protein CASSQDGGGTEAFF. This chain joins TRBV4-3 and TRBJ1-1; D possibly corresponds to TRBD1 (5 bases). The V gene lost 0 bases and the J gene lost 5 bases, with 10 bases spanning the gap. The CDR3 contains 14 residues. In germline, CDR1 is LGHNA, CDR2 YSLEER.

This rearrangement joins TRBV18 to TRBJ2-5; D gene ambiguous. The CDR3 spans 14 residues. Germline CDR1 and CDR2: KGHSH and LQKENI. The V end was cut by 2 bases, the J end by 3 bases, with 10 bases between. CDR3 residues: CASSPVSEKETQYF. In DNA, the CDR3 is TGTGCCAGCTCACCAGTCTCCGAAAAAGAGACCCAGTACTTC.

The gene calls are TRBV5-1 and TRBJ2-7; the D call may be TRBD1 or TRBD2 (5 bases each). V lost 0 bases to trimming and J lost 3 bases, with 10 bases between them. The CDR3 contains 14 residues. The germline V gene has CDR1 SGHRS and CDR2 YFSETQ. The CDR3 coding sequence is TGCGCCAGCAGCTTGGGAACAGGACTCTACGAGCAGTACTTC. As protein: CASSLGTGLYEQYF.

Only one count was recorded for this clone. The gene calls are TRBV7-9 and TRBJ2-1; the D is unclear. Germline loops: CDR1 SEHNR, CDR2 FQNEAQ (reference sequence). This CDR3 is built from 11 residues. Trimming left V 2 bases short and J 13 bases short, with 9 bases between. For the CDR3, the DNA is TGTGCCAGCAGCTTATTCACTATACAGTTCTTC. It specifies CASSLFTIQFF.

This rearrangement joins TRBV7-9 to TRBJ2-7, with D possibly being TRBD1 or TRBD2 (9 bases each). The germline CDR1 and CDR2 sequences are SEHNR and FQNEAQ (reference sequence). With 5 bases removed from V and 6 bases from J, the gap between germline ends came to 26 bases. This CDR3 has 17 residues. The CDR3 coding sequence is TGTGCCAGCAGCCGATTTGGCGGGGGGGACAGGGTCTGCGAGCAGTACTTC. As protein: CASSRFGGGDRVCEQYF.

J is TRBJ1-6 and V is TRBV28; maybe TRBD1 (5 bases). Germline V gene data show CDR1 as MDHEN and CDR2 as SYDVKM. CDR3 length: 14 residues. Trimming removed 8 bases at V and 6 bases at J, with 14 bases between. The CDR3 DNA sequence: TGTGCCAGCCGCCCAGGGATTTTTAATTCACCCCTCCACTTT. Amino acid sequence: CASRPGIFNSPLHF.

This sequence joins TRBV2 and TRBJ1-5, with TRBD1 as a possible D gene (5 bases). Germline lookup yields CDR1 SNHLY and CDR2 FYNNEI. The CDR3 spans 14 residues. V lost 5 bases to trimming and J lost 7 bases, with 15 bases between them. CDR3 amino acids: CASSPPRGLQPQHF. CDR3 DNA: TGTGCCAGCAGTCCCCCGAGGGGATTGCAGCCCCAGCATTTT.

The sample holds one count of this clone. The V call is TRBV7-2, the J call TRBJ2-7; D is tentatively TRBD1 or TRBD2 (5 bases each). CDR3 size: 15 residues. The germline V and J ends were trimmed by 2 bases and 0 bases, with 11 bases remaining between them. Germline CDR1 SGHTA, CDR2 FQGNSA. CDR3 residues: CASSLTGRSSYEQYF. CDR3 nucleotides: TGTGCCAGCAGCTTAACGGGACGGAGCTCCTACGAGCAGTACTTC.

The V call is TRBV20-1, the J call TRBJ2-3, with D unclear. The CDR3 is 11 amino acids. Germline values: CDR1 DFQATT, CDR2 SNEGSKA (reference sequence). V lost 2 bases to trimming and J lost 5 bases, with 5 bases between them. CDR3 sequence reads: CSARNVDTQYF. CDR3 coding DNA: TGCAGTGCTAGAAACGTAGATACGCAGTATTTT.

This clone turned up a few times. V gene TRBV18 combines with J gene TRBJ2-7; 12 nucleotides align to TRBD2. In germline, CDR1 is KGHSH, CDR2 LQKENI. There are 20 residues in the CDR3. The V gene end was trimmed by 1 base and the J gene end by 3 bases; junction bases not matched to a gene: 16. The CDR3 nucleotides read TGTGCCAGCTCACCACTTATCCGGACTAGCGGGGTCAACCAGCTCTACGAGCAGTACTTC. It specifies CASSPLIRTSGVNQLYEQYF.

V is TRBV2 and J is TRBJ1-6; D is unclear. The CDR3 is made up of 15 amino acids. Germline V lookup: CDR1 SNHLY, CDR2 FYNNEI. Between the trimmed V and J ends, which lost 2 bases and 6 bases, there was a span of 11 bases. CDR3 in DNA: TGTGCCAGCAGTGAACGACAATTCGGTAATTCACCCCTCCACTTT. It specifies CASSERQFGNSPLHF.

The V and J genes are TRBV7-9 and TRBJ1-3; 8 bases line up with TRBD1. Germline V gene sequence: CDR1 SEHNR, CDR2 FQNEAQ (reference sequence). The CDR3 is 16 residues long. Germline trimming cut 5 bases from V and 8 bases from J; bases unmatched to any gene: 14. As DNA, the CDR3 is TGTGCCAGCAGCCCCTTAGCGGCAGGGGGCGTTTACACCATATATTTT. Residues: CASSPLAAGGVYTIYF.

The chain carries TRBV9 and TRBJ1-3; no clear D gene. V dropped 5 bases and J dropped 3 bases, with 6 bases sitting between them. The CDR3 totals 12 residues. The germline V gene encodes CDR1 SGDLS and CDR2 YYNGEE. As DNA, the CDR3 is TGTGCCAGCAGGCTAAGTGGAAACACCATATATTTT. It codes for CASRLSGNTIYF.

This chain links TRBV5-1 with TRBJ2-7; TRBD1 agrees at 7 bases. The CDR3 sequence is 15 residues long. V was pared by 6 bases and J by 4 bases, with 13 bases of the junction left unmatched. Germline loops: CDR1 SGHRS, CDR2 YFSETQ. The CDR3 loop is CASMKRQGLGYEQYF. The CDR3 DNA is TGCGCCAGCATGAAGCGACAGGGCCTAGGGTACGAGCAGTACTTC.

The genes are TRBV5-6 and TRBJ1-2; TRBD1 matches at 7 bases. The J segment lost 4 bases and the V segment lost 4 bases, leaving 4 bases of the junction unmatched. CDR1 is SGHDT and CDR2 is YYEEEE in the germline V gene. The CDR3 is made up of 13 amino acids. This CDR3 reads CASSPGQSYGYTF. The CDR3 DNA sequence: TGTGCCAGCAGCCCGGGACAGTCCTATGGCTACACCTTC.